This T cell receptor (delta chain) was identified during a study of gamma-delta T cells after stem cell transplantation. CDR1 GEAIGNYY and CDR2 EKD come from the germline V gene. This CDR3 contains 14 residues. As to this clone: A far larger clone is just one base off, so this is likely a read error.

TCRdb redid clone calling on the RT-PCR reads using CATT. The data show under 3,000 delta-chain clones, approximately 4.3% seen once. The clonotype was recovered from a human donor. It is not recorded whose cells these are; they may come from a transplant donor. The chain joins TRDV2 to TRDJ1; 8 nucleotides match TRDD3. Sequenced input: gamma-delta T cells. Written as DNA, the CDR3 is TGTGCCTGTGACAAGCTGGGGGACTCCGATAAACCCATCTTT. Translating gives CACDKLGDSDKPIF.